Listed below are T cell receptor beta chains from one sample, sequenced in a study of blood T cell repertoires in COVID-19. The assay was immunoSEQ multiplex PCR, and TCRdb's table has in-frame clones only and misses some. The sample carries roughly 500,000 clones, 85% to 90% recorded once. Source material: PBMCs or T cells enriched from blood (not recorded which). The receptors were sampled from a woman between 40 and 55 years old who had recovered from COVID-19. Both conserved end residues are part of each CDR3. The D gene is left open where the match is weak. Rows may omit the clone size; those that give it use once, few, many or a size class.

j_gene | d_gene | abundance | v_gene | CDR3nt | CDR3aa
TRBJ2-5 | . | . | TRBV7-2 | TGTGCCAGCAGCATGGAGGGGGGGGAGACCCAGTACTTC | CASSMEGGETQYF
TRBJ1-1 | . | . | TRBV5-1 | TGCGCCAGCAGCTTAGACAGCCAGAACACTGAAGCTTTCTTT | CASSLDSQNTEAFF
TRBJ2-1 | . | . | TRBV5-1 | TGCGCCAGCAGCCCCCCCACGTCGGACAGCCTCGGCAATGAGCAGTTCTTC | CASSPPTSDSLGNEQFF
TRBJ1-2 | TRBD1 | . | TRBV5-6 | TGTGCCAGCAGCTCCACTACTTATGGACAGGGTAATTTCGGCTACACCTTC | CASSSTTYGQGNFGYTF
TRBJ2-1 | TRBD2 | . | TRBV5-4 | TGTGCCAGCAGCCAAAAGCGGGAGAGAAACAATGAGCAGTTCTTC | CASSQKRERNNEQFF
TRBJ1-5 | TRBD1 | . | TRBV2 | TGTGCCAGCAGGGGACAGCCGAGCAATCAGCCCCAGCATTTT | CASRGQPSNQPQHF
TRBJ1-6 | . | . | TRBV2 | TGTGCCAGCAGTGAGTATAGCGGCAATTCACCCCTCCACTTT | CASSEYSGNSPLHF
TRBJ1-1 | TRBD1 | . | TRBV19 | TGTGCCAGTAGTGGAGGGACAGGGAATGGAGCTTTCTTT | CASSGGTGNGAFF
TRBJ1-3 | . | . | TRBV28 | TGTGCCAGCAGTCCTTCATCGGGGGCTGGAAACACCATATATTTT | CASSPSSGAGNTIYF
TRBJ1-2 | . | . | TRBV19 | TGTGCCAGTACCAAGGGGGTCGTGGGCGGCTACACCTTC | CASTKGVVGGYTF
TRBJ2-7 | TRBD1 | once | TRBV29-1 | TGCAGCGTTGGCGGGACAGGGCTCTACGAGCAGTACTTC | CSVGGTGLYEQYF
TRBJ1-1 | TRBD1 | . | TRBV6-5 | TGTGCCAGCAGTTCCCAAAGACAGGGGGTCACTGAAGCTTTCTTT | CASSSQRQGVTEAFF
TRBJ2-4 | TRBD1 | . | TRBV5-1 | TGCGCCAGCAGCTTGGGGGGACAGGGATCACTAGCCAAAAACATTCAGTACTTC | CASSLGGQGSLAKNIQYF
TRBJ2-1 | . | . | TRBV5-5 | TGTGCCAGCAGCGAGAGGACTCCGTGGAATGAGCAGTTCTTC | CASSERTPWNEQFF
TRBJ2-1 | TRBD2 | . | TRBV2 | TGTGCCAGCCTTAGCGGGAAGGGCGATGAGCAGTTCTTC | CASLSGKGDEQFF
TRBJ2-1 | TRBD2 | . | TRBV4-2 | TGTGCCAGCAGCCAAGCCAACCCACGGGAGGGGAATGAGCAGTTCTTC | CASSQANPREGNEQFF
TRBJ2-3 | TRBD2 | . | TRBV11-3 | TGTGCCAGCAGCCCTCTAGCGGGAGGGAGCACAGATACGCAGTATTTT | CASSPLAGGSTDTQYF
TRBJ2-3 | TRBD1 | . | TRBV29-1 | TGCAGCGTTGAAGGAGGGGAGCGGGACAGGGCAGATACGCAGTATTTT | CSVEGGERDRADTQYF
TRBJ2-1 | TRBD2 | . | TRBV4-2 | TGTGCCAGCAGCCAAGATACAGCTAGCGGGAATGAGCAGTTCTTC | CASSQDTASGNEQFF
TRBJ2-7 | . | . | TRBV7-6 | TGTGCCAGCAGCTTGGGACGAGGGGGGGATCCCTACGAGCAGTACTTC | CASSLGRGGDPYEQYF
TRBJ2-2 | TRBD2 | . | TRBV19 | TGTGCCAGTAGTCCTAGCGGGAGAGGGACCGGGGAGCTGTTTTTT | CASSPSGRGTGELFF
TRBJ1-1 | . | . | TRBV6-5 | TGTGCCAGCAGTTACACGGGGGGACGGGGCACTGAAGCTTTCTTT | CASSYTGGRGTEAFF
TRBJ2-7 | . | once | TRBV28 | TGTGCCAGCAGTTTAATTGCCTTCACTCCCCCTTACGAGCAGTACTTC | CASSLIAFTPPYEQYF
TRBJ1-1 | TRBD1 | . | TRBV6-6 | TGTGCCAGCAGTCGAAGGGGGGGACAGGGGAAGAAGAACACTGAAGCTTTCTTT | CASSRRGGQGKKNTEAFF
TRBJ1-2 | . | . | TRBV15 | TGTGCCACCAGCAGCCGGAGAAACTATGGCTACACCTTC | CATSSRRNYGYTF
TRBJ1-2 | TRBD1 | . | TRBV5-1 | TGCGCCAGCAGCGAACACGTCCCAGGGGGGAACTATGGCTACACCTTC | CASSEHVPGGNYGYTF
TRBJ2-1 | . | . | TRBV29-1 | TGCAGCGTAGGGACAAGCCTATCCTACAATGAGCAGTTCTTC | CSVGTSLSYNEQFF
TRBJ2-1 | TRBD2 | . | TRBV4-3 | TGCGCCAGCAGCCAAGATGGGATAGCGGGAACTGAGGGTGAGCAGTTCTTC | CASSQDGIAGTEGEQFF
TRBJ2-1 | . | . | TRBV25-1 | TGTGCCAGCAGTGAATTTCGGTATAACAATGAGCAGTTCTTC | CASSEFRYNNEQFF